Listed below are T cell receptor beta chains from one sample, sequenced in a study of identical twins. TCRdb used MiXCR to reprocess the 5' RACE reads, holding one entry per CDR3 protein. This table holds roughly 750,000 distinct CDR3 sequences, about 20% found once. This same sample was also part of a study on T cells expressing NK-cell markers.

The source material was PBMCs. The receptor source for this set is a woman between 18 and 29 years old in good health. Both conserved end residues are part of each CDR3. A D gene is named only where the DNA matches it firmly. Part of the rows lack a size; the others show once, few, many or a class for expanded clones.

d_gene	j_gene	v_gene	abundance	CDR3nt	CDR3aa
-	TRBJ2-2	TRBV6-1	-	TGTGCCAGCAGTCCCCGGGTTGACACCGGGGAGCTGTTTTTT	CASSPRVDTGELFF
-	TRBJ2-5	TRBV6-1	-	TGTGCCAGCAGGTCCGGGACCAAAGGGAGAGAGACCCAGTACTTC	CASRSGTKGRETQYF
-	TRBJ2-6	TRBV7-3	-	TGTGCCAGCAGCTCCGAGGGGGCCAACGTCCTGACTTTC	CASSSEGANVLTF
-	TRBJ1-6	TRBV12-3/TRBV12-4	few	TGTGCCAGCACTCTTATGGGAGCCCTCCACTTT	CASTLMGALHF
-	TRBJ2-5	TRBV2	-	TGTGCCAGCAGTGAAGAAGGTGCAGCGACCCAGTACTTC	CASSEEGAATQYF
-	TRBJ1-2	TRBV6-1	few	TGTGCCAGCACCGGACAGTTCGGAGCCTATGGCTACACCTTC	CASTGQFGAYGYTF
TRBD2	TRBJ2-3	TRBV6-5	-	TGTGCCAGCAGTTACACGGGACTAGCAGCAGATACGCAGTATTTT	CASSYTGLAADTQYF
TRBD2	TRBJ2-1	TRBV20-1	once	TGCTGTGCCAACCCCCGACTAGCGGGAGGGCACTACAATGAGCAGTTCTTC	CCANPRLAGGHYNEQFF
-	TRBJ2-3	TRBV12-3/TRBV12-4	few	TGTGCCAGCAGTAGCGGACTAACCACAGATACGCAGTATTTT	CASSSGLTTDTQYF
-	TRBJ1-6	TRBV29-1	few	TGCAGCGTAAGGGGATCGGGTGGTTCACCCCTCCACTTT	CSVRGSGGSPLHF